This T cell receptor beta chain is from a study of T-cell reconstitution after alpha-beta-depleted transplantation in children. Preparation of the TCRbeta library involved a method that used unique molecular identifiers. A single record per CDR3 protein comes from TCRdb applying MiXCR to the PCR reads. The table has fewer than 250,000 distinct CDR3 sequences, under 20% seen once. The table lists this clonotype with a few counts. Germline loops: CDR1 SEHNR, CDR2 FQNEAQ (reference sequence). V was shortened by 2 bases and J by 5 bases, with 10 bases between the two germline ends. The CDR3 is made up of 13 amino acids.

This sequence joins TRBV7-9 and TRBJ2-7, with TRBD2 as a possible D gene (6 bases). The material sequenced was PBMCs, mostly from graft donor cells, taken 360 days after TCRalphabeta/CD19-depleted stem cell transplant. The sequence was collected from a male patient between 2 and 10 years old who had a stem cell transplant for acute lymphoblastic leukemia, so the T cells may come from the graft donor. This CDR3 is CASSLRPGDEQYF. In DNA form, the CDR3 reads TGTGCCAGCAGCTTACGGCCGGGGGACGAGCAGTACTTC.